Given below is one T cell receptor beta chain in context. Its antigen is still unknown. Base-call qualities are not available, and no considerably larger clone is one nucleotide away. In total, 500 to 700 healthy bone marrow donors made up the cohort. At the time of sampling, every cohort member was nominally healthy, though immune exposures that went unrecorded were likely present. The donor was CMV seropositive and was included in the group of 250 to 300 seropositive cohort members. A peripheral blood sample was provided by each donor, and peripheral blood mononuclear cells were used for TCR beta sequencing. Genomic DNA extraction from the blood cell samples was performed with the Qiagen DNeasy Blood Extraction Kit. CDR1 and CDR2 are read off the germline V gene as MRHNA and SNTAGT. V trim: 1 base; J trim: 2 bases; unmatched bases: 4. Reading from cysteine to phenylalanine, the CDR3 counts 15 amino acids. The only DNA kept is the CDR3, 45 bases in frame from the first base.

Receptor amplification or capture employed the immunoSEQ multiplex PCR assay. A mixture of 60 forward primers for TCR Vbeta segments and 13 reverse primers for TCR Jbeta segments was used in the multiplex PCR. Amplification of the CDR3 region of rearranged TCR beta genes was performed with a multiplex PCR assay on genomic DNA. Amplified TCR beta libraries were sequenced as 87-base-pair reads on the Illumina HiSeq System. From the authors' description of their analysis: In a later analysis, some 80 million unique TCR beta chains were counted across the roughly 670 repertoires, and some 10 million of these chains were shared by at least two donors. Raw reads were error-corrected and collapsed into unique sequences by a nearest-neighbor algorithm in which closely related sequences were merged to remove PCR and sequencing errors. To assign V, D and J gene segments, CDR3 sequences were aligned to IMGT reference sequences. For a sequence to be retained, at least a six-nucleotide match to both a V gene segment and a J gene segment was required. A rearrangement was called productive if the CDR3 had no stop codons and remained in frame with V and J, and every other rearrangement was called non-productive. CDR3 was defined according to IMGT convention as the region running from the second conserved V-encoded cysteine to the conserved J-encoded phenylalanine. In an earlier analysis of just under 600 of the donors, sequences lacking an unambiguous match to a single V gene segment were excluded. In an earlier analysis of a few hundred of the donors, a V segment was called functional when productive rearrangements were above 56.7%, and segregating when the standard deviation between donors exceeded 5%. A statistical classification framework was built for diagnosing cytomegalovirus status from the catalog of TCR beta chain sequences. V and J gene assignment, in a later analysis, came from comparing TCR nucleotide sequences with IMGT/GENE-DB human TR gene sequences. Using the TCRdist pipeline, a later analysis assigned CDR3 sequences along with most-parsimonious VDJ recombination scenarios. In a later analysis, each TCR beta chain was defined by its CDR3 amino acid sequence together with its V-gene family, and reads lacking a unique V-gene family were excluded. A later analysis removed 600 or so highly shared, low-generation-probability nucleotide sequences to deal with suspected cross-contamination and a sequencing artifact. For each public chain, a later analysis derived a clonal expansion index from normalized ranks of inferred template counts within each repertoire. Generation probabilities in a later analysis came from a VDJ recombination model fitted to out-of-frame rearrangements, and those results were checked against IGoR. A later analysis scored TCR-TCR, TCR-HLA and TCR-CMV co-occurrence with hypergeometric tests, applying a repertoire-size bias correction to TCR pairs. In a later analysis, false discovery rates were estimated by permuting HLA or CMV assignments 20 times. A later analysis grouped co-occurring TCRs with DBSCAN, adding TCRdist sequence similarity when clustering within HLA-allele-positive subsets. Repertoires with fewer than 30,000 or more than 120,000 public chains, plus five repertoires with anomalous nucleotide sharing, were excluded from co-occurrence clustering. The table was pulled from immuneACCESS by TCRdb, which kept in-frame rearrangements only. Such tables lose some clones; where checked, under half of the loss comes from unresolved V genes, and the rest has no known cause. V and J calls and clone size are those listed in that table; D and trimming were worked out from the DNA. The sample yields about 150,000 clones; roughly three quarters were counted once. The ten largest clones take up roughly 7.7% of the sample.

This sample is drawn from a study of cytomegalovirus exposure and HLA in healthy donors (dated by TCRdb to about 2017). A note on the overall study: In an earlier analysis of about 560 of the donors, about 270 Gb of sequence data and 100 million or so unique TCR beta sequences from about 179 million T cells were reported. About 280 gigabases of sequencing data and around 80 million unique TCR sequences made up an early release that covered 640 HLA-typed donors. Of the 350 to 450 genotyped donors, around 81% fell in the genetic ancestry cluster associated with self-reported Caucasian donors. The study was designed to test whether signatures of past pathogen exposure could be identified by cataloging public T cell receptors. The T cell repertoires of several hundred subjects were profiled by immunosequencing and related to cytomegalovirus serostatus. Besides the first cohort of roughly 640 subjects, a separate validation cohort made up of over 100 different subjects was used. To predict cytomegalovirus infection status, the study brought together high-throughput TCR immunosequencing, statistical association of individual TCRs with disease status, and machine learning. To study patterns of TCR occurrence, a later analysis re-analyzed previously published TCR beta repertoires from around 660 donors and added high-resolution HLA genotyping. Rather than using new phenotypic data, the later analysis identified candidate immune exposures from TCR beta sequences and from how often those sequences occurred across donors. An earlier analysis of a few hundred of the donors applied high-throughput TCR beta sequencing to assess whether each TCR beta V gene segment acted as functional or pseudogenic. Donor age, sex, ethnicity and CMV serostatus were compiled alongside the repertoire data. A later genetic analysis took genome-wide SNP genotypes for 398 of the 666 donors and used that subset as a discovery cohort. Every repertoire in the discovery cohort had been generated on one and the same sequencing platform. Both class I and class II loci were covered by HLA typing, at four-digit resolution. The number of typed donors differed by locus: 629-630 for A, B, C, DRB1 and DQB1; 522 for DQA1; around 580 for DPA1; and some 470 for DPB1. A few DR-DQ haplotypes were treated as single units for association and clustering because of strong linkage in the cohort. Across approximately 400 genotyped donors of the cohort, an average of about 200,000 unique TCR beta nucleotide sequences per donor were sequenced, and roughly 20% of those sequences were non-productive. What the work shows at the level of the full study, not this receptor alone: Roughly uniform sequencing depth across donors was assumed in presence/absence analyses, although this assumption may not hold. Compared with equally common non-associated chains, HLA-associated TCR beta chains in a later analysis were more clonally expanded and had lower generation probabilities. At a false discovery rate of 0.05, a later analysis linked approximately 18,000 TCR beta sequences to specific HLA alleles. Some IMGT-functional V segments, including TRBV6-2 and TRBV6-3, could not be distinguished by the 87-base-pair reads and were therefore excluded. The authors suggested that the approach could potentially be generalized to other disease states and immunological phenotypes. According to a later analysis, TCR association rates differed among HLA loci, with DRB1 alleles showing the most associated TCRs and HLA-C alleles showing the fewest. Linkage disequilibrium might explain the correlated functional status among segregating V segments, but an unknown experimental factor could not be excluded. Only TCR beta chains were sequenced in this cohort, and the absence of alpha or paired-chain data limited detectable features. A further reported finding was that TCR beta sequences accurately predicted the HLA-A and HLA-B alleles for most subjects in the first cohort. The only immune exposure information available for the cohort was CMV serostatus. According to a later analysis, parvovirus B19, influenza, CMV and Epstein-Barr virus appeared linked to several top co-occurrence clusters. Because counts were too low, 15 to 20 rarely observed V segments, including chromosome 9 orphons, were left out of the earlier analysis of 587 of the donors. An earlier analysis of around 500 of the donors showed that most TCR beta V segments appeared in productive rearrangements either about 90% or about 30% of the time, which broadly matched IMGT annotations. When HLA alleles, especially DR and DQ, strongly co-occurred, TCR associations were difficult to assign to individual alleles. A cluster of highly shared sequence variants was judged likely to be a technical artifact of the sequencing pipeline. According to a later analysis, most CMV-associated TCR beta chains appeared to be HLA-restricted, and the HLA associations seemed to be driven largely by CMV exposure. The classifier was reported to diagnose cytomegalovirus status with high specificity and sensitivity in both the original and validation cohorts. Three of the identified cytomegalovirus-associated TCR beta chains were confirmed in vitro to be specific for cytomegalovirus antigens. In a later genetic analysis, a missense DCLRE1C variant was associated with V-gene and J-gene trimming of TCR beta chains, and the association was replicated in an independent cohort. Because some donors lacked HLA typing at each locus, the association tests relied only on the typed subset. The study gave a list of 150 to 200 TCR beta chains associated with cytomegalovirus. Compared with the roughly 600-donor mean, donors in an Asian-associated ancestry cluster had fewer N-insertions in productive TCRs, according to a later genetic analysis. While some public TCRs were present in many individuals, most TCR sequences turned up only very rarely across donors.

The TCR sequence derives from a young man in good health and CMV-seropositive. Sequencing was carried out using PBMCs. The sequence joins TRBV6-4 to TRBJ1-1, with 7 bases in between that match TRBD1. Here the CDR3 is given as CASSDFGQVNTEAFF. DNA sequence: TGTGCCAGCAGTGACTTCGGACAGGTAAACACTGAAGCTTTCTTT.